The 10 T cell receptor beta chains below were found in one sample sequenced in a study of cytomegalovirus exposure and HLA in healthy donors. The PCR used 60 Vbeta and 13 Jbeta primers. The assay was immunoSEQ multiplex PCR, and TCRdb's table has in-frame clones only and misses some. The table lists roughly 100,000 clones, 75% to 85% of them singletons, with roughly 9.8% in the top ten. The sample comprised PBMCs. All receptors come from a man aged 18 to 35 in good health and CMV-seropositive.

The chain joins TRBV2 to TRBJ2-5; D perhaps matches TRBD2 (5 bases). CDR1 is SNHLY, CDR2 FYNNEI, per germline. V lost 7 bases and J 3 bases, leaving 6 bases between the germline ends. This CDR3 comprises 11 residues. In DNA, the CDR3 is TGTGCCAGCACACTAGAAGAGACCCAGTACTTC. This sequence encodes CASTLEETQYF.

This chain joins TRBV7-8 and TRBJ1-3; no firm D call. CDR3 length equals 14 residues. The V end was cut by 0 bases, the J end by 2 bases, with 5 bases between. Germline-derived CDR1 and CDR2 are SGHVS and FQNEAQ. CDR3 in amino acids: CASSLAPAGNTIYF. CDR3 nucleotides: TGTGCCAGCAGCTTAGCTCCAGCTGGAAACACCATATATTTT.

Only a few counts were recorded for this clone. This sequence joins TRBV7-8 and TRBJ2-1; TRBD2 matches at 8 bases. The J segment lost 12 bases and the V segment lost 1 base, leaving 5 bases of the junction unmatched. CDR3 length equals 13 residues. The germline CDR1 and CDR2 sequences are SGHVS and FQNEAQ. CDR3 sequence: CASSLGDRGGQFF. The DNA for the CDR3 is TGTGCCAGCAGCTTAGGGGATCGGGGGGGGCAGTTCTTC.

The chain employs TRBV5-1 and TRBJ2-7; weak D call: TRBD1 (6 bases). The germline gives CDR1 SGHRS, CDR2 YFSETQ. The CDR3 covers 14 residues. The V end was cut by 4 bases, the J end by 7 bases, with 18 bases between. CDR3 DNA sequence: TGCGCCAGCAGCCTCGGTGAACAGGGATGGGAGCAGTACTTC. This sequence encodes CASSLGEQGWEQYF. Complete variable domain (other parts from reference TRBV5-1 and TRBJ2-7): KAGVTQTPRYLIKTRGQQVTLSCSPISGHRSVSWYQQTPGQGLQFLFEYFSETQRNKGNFPGRFSGRQFSNSRSEMNVSTLELGDSALYLCASSLGEQGWEQYFGPGTRLTVT.

V usage is TRBV10-3 and J usage is TRBJ1-1, with a weak D call TRBD1 (5 bases). The CDR3 has 13 residues. V lost 7 bases and J lost 2, with 11 bases in between. Germline loops: CDR1 ENHRY, CDR2 SYGVKD. The CDR3 DNA follows: TGTGCCATCACCGGGACTGCTAACACTGAAGCTTTCTTT. Translation gives CAITGTANTEAFF.

This clone was seen a single time. V usage is TRBV5-1 and J usage is TRBJ2-3; D is perhaps TRBD1 (6 bases). The CDR3 consists of 13 residues. Germline V gene lookup returns CDR1 SGHRS and CDR2 YFSETQ. Trimming cost V 4 bases and J 6 bases, with 12 bases left between them. In DNA, the CDR3 is TGCGCCAGCAGCCCCCTCAGGGGCGATACGCAGTATTTT. Amino acids: CASSPLRGDTQYF.

The V call is TRBV30, the J call TRBJ1-3; D gene unclear. Trimming removed 0 bases from V and 0 bases from J, with 12 bases in between. There are 16 residues in the CDR3. Germline CDR1 and CDR2: GTSNPN and SVGIG (reference sequence). The CDR3 sequence is CAWSVLAGTSGNTIYF. For the CDR3, the DNA is TGTGCCTGGAGTGTACTGGCGGGTACCTCTGGAAACACCATATATTTT.

This clone is a singleton in its sample. V usage is TRBV18 and J usage is TRBJ2-3; D perhaps matches TRBD2 (5 bases). CDR1 is KGHSH, CDR2 LQKENI, per germline. V was clipped by 2 bases and J by 4 bases, with 16 bases between them. CDR3 length equals 16 residues. The CDR3 spells CASSPVNSGIADTQYF. CDR3 nucleotides: TGTGCCAGCTCACCAGTGAATTCGGGGATCGCAGATACGCAGTATTTT.

The chain recombines TRBV7-3 with TRBJ2-3, with 8 bases fitting TRBD1. With V trimmed by 2 bases and J by 7 bases, 8 bases remained unmatched. CDR3 size: 15 residues. Germline values: CDR1 SGHTA, CDR2 FQGTGA. The CDR3 sequence is CASSLYGDRWNTQYF. CDR3 DNA: TGTGCCAGCAGCTTATATGGGGACAGGTGGAATACGCAGTATTTT.

The V gene is TRBV7-9, the J gene TRBJ2-7, with 7 bases fitting TRBD1. This CDR3 is built from 14 residues. The germline V gene has CDR1 SEHNR and CDR2 FQNEAQ (reference sequence). The V segment lost 5 bases and the J segment 4 bases; nucleotides outside the gene matches: 8. The CDR3 region has the DNA TGTGCCAGCAGCGTGGACAGGCTTCAATACGAGCAGTACTTC. It is translated as CASSVDRLQYEQYF. Filled out from reference TRBV7-9 and TRBJ2-7, the complete variable domain reads DTGVSQNPRHKITKRGQNVTFRCDPISEHNRLYWYRQTLGQGPEFLTYFQNEAQLEKSRLLSDRFSAERPKGSFSTLEIQRTEQGDSAMYLCASSVDRLQYEQYFGPGTRLTVT.